The 8 T cell receptor beta chains listed next were all sequenced from one sample in a study of Ad26.COV2.S vaccination and SARS-CoV-2 variants (dated by TCRdb to the early 2020s). The intended sense of this specimen's treatment or condition label: around 19 received Ad26.COV2.S at low or high dose, single or two shots; about 5 received placebo; per-sample allocation not given. Repertoires of vaccine and placebo recipients were sequenced from samples taken on day 63 after the first injection. Library preparation was by the immunoSEQ multiplex PCR assay. The source is immuneACCESS, and TCRdb retained only in-frame sequences with V and J called. Part of the clones is not carried over; for the studies checked, unresolved V genes explain less than half of this, and the remainder is unexplained. This sample has roughly 700,000 clones in its table, and 80% to 90% of those were observed once. About 1.5% of the sample is taken by the ten largest.

This material consisted of peripheral blood, taken in a trial of Ad26.COV2.S vaccine versus placebo. The source of these receptors is a person aged 18-65 years who received the Ad26.COV2.S COVID-19 vaccine or a placebo.

The V call is TRBV2, the J call TRBJ2-4; 11 bases are shared with TRBD2. V shed 3 bases, J shed 8 bases, and the junction held 6 bases outside the gene matches. Germline CDR1 reads SNHLY; CDR2 reads FYNNEI. This CDR3 is 15 amino acids long. The CDR3 spells CASSDSGRAVDIQYF. CDR3 bases: TGTGCCAGCAGTGATAGCGGGAGGGCCGTTGACATTCAGTACTTC.

CDR3 amino acids: CASSLGQGQLNTGELFF. The CDR3 coding sequence is TGTGCCAGCAGCTTAGGACAGGGACAGCTAAACACCGGGGAGCTGTTTTTT. The chain combines TRBV7-6 with TRBJ2-2; 7 nucleotides match TRBD1. From germline, CDR1 is SGHVS and CDR2 FNYEAQ. V was pared by 1 base and J by 2 bases, with 7 bases of the junction left unmatched. This CDR3 is 17 amino acids long.

The chain combines TRBV15 with TRBJ2-7; D not certain. This CDR3 has 14 amino acids. In germline, CDR1 is LNHNV, CDR2 YYDKDF (reference sequence). V shed 0 bases and J shed 5 bases, with 11 bases lying between them. The CDR3 spells CATSRDGVGDEQYF. The CDR3 nucleotides read TGTGCCACCAGCAGAGATGGCGTTGGAGACGAGCAGTACTTC.

J is TRBJ2-5 and V is TRBV3-1 (or the pseudogene TRBV3-2); 16 positions agree with TRBD2. This CDR3 spans 19 amino acids. CDR1 and CDR2 (germline): LGHDT, YNNKEL (reference sequence). J was trimmed by 5 bases and V by 0 bases; bases with no gene match: 9. As DNA, the CDR3 is TGTGCCAGCAGCCAAGATAAGGGACTAGCGGGGGGGTTAGGGGAGACCCAGTACTTC. Translated: CASSQDKGLAGGLGETQYF.

The genes are TRBV18 and TRBJ1-6, with a possible D match to TRBD1 (5 bases). CDR1 is KGHSH, CDR2 LQKENI, per germline. This CDR3 is built from 14 residues. The V end lost 1 base, the J end lost 7 bases, and 8 bases lay between the germline ends. CDR3 loop: CASSPLGENSPLHF. The DNA of the CDR3 is TGTGCCAGCTCACCACTGGGGGAGAATTCACCCCTCCACTTT.

This clone appeared a few times. V gene TRBV3-1 (or the pseudogene TRBV3-2) combines with J gene TRBJ2-7; perhaps D is TRBD1 or TRBD2 (5 bases each). The V end lost 1 base, the J end lost 7 bases, and 17 bases lay between the germline ends. The CDR3 has 15 amino acids. Germline CDR1 is LGHDT and CDR2 is YNNKEL (reference sequence). The CDR3 loop reads CASSQAKPQGEEQYF. CDR3 DNA: TGTGCCAGCAGCCAAGCTAAGCCGCAGGGAGAAGAGCAGTACTTC.

The chain employs TRBV18 and TRBJ2-1, with D perhaps matching TRBD1 or TRBD2 (5 bases each). Trimming stripped 2 bases from V and 9 bases from J, with 14 bases between. This CDR3 is 14 amino acids long. Per germline, CDR1 KGHSH and CDR2 LQKENI. For the CDR3, the DNA is TGTGCCAGCTCACCAGACGGGGCGCCGGTTGAGCAGTTCTTC. Translating gives CASSPDGAPVEQFF.

The CDR3 sequence: CASRKGGENIQYF. As DNA, the CDR3 is TGTGCCAGCAGGAAAGGAGGGGAAAACATTCAGTACTTC. The chain uses TRBV12-3 or TRBV12-4 and TRBJ2-4; D might be TRBD2 (6 bases). V lost 6 bases and J lost 5, with 11 bases in between. This CDR3 is 13 amino acids long.